What follows are 11 T cell receptor beta chains derived from one specimen sequenced in a study of neoadjuvant anti-PD-1 for oral cavity cancer. Measured with immunoSEQ multiplex PCR; TCRdb has only the in-frame clones, and not every one. The table includes around 20,000 clones, approximately 72% detected once. The sequenced sample was PBMCs, obtained before nivolumab (anti-PD-1) treatment. These receptors were collected from a person aged 40 to 85 with oral cavity squamous cell carcinoma.

The V and J genes are TRBV5-6 and TRBJ2-2; tentatively, D is TRBD2 (5 bases). Between the trimmed V and J ends, which lost 4 bases and 7 bases, there was a span of 20 bases. The CDR3 is made up of 16 amino acids. Germline V lookup: CDR1 SGHDT, CDR2 YYEEEE. The CDR3 loop is CASSRAGLAGGGELFF. The CDR3, as DNA: TGTGCCAGCAGCCGGGCTGGGCTAGCAGGTGGCGGGGAGCTGTTTTTT.

The J gene is TRBJ2-1, the V gene TRBV6-1; a weak D match, TRBD1 (5 bases). This CDR3 spans 12 amino acids. Germline values: CDR1 MNHNS, CDR2 SASEGT. V lost 3 bases and J lost 7, with 7 bases in between. This chain's CDR3 is CASSDRVNEQFF. CDR3 bases: TGTGCCAGCAGTGACAGGGTGAATGAGCAGTTCTTC.

This clone is a singleton in its sample. The chain joins TRBV11-2 to TRBJ2-2; a possible D gene is TRBD1 (5 bases). Trimming stripped 4 bases from V and 6 bases from J, with 12 bases between. CDR1 SGHAT and CDR2 FQNNGV come from the germline V gene. The CDR3 contains 14 residues. The CDR3 nucleotides are TGTGCCAGCAGCTCCCTCCAGGGCCCCGGGGAGCTGTTTTTT. It is translated as CASSSLQGPGELFF.

The rearrangement joins TRBV6-5 to TRBJ1-1; 7 positions match TRBD1. This CDR3 is 14 amino acids long. V lost 5 bases and J lost 1; bases outside the gene matches: 4. Germline loops: CDR1 MNHEY, CDR2 SVGAGI. CDR3 bases: TGTGCCAGCAGTCGGACAGGCGAGAACACTGAAGCTTTCTTT. Translation gives CASSRTGENTEAFF.

This chain joins TRBV5-1 and TRBJ2-4; TRBD1 is a possible D gene (6 bases). The CDR3 sequence is 17 residues long. Trimming stripped 0 bases from V and 6 bases from J, with 19 bases between. Germline CDR1 and CDR2: SGHRS and YFSETQ. CDR3 sequence reads: CASSLGALGDNLNIQYF. DNA of the CDR3: TGCGCCAGCAGCTTGGGCGCCCTCGGGGACAACCTAAACATTCAGTACTTC.

The V gene is TRBV28, the J gene TRBJ1-2; 9 nucleotides line up with TRBD1. CDR3 length equals 12 residues. CDR1 and CDR2 from the germline V gene are MDHEN and SYDVKM. V was pared by 5 bases and J by 8 bases, with 3 bases of the junction left unmatched. The CDR3 is CASSLGTGGYTF. The CDR3 nucleotides read TGTGCCAGCAGTCTAGGGACAGGGGGCTACACCTTC.

The rearrangement uses TRBV6-5 and TRBJ2-7; D is possibly TRBD2 (6 bases). The CDR3 has 14 residues. Germline V gives CDR1 MNHEY, CDR2 SVGAGI. V was pared by 2 bases and J by 5 bases, with 13 bases between. The CDR3 DNA is TGTGCCAGCAGTTACGGTAGTAGCGGCGACGAGCAGTACTTC. This codes for CASSYGSSGDEQYF.

The chain carries TRBV2 and TRBJ2-7; D ambiguous. This CDR3 contains 11 residues. With 3 bases removed from V and 5 bases from J, the gap between germline ends came to 5 bases. CDR1 and CDR2 from the germline V gene are SNHLY and FYNNEI. DNA for the CDR3: TGTGCCAGCAGTGAGAGGCACGAGCAGTACTTC. Amino acid sequence: CASSERHEQYF.

V gene TRBV5-1 combines with J gene TRBJ2-5, with TRBD2 matching 11 bases. CDR1 and CDR2 from the germline V gene are SGHRS and YFSETQ. The length of the CDR3 is 15 residues. V lost 7 bases to trimming and J lost 1 base; unmatched junction nucleotides: 6. The CDR3 protein is CASGPSGRTQETQYF. CDR3 sequence (DNA): TGCGCCAGCGGCCCTAGCGGGAGGACCCAAGAGACCCAGTACTTC.

This rearrangement joins TRBV19 to TRBJ2-1, with TRBD2 matching 10 bases. The CDR3 covers 14 residues. Germline V gene lookup returns CDR1 LNHDA and CDR2 SQIVND (reference sequence). V was pared by 0 bases and J by 10 bases, with 3 bases of the junction left unmatched. CDR3 residues: CASSIEGLAKEQFF. CDR3 nucleotides: TGTGCCAGTAGTATAGAGGGACTAGCGAAAGAGCAGTTCTTC.

CDR3 DNA: TGTGCCAGTAGTATTAGTCTCTCTGGGGCCAACGTCCTGACTTTC. It codes for CASSISLSGANVLTF. V gene TRBV19 combines with J gene TRBJ2-6, with D hard to call. Germline CDR1 and CDR2: LNHDA and SQIVND (reference sequence). V was clipped by 3 bases and J by 0 bases, with 6 bases between them. The CDR3 consists of 15 residues.